This T cell receptor (beta chain) was documented in a study of control samples from healthy donors and cancer patients. The data were produced by immunoSEQ multiplex PCR, yet TCRdb's version contains in-frame clones alone and is incomplete. The sample lists around 110,000 clones, approximately 90% occurring once. CDR1 MNHEY and CDR2 SVGAGI come from the germline V gene. The CDR3 consists of 14 residues. V trimming: 6 bases; J trimming: 7 bases; junction bases outside the gene matches: 9. The chain joins TRBV6-5 to TRBJ2-1, with 7 bases aligning to TRBD1. Sequenced material: PBMCs. The TCR sequence derives from a woman between 45 and 65 years old with colorectal cancer. The CDR3, as DNA: TGTGCCAGCAGGTCCGACAGGGCCGGGAATGAGCAGTTCTTC. Translating it yields CASRSDRAGNEQFF.